This T cell receptor beta chain comes out of a study of response to subunit inactivated influenza vaccine. Study-level findings and limits: Authors suggested few new T cells are recruited by each seasonal influenza vaccination.

One entry per CDR3 protein results from TCRdb running MiXCR on the RT-PCR reads. Of about 500,000 distinct CDR3 sequences listed, more than 15% are singletons. Note on this clonotype: Its matching antigen is unknown.

This material consisted of CD4+ T cells sorted from PBMCs, taken about 23 months after vaccination. This TCR was sampled from a man aged 45 to 70 who received an inactivated influenza vaccine.

DNA of the CDR3: TGTGCCAGCAAGGGAGGACAGGGGTGGACTGAAGCTTTCTTT. It is translated as CASKGGQGWTEAFF. The chain is built from TRBV28 and TRBJ1-1, with 9 bases aligning to TRBD1. The germline V gene has CDR1 MDHEN and CDR2 SYDVKM. Germline trimming cut 7 bases from V and 5 bases from J; bases unmatched to any gene: 8. The CDR3 loop spans 14 amino acids.